A selection of T cell receptor beta chains follows, all from one sample in a study of T cell responses to AZD1222 COVID-19 vaccine. TCRdb's table, derived via immunoSEQ multiplex PCR, lists solely in-frame clones and lacks some. Of 120,000 to 150,000 clones listed, 75% to 90% were seen once; the top ten hold approximately 1.8%. This specimen consisted of peripheral blood, obtained 28 days after the second AZD1222 dose. The receptors stem from an adult who received the AZD1222 COVID-19 vaccine. CDR3s include the opening cysteine and the closing phenylalanine or tryptophan. The D gene is left open where the match is weak. A row's size may be missing; if present it is once, few, many or a size class.

d_call: TRBD1; j_call: TRBJ2-3; v_call: TRBV7-3; clone_size: NA; cdr3_nt: TGTGCCAGCAGCCAACCGACAGGGGGATCAGATACGCAGTATTTT; cdr3_aa: CASSQPTGGSDTQYF
d_call: TRBD1; j_call: TRBJ1-1; v_call: TRBV6-5; clone_size: NA; cdr3_nt: TGTGCCAGCAGTCCCAACAGGGGGAACACTGAAGCTTTCTTT; cdr3_aa: CASSPNRGNTEAFF
d_call: NA; j_call: TRBJ2-1; v_call: TRBV4-3; clone_size: once; cdr3_nt: TGCGCCAGCAGCCAAGATGTTATGGGACTGCACCGCTTATCCTACAATGAGCAGTTCTTC; cdr3_aa: CASSQDVMGLHRLSYNEQFF
d_call: NA; j_call: TRBJ1-4; v_call: TRBV6-5; clone_size: NA; cdr3_nt: TGTGCCAGCAGTTACGGTTACGGTGAAAAACTGTTTTTT; cdr3_aa: CASSYGYGEKLFF
d_call: NA; j_call: TRBJ1-1; v_call: TRBV6-5; clone_size: NA; cdr3_nt: TGTGCCAGCACCCCTCCGCAGAACACTGAAGCTTTCTTT; cdr3_aa: CASTPPQNTEAFF
d_call: NA; j_call: TRBJ2-3; v_call: TRBV20-1; clone_size: NA; cdr3_nt: TGCAGTGCTAGTATGGCGGGGACCTCCCGTACGCAGTATTTT; cdr3_aa: CSASMAGTSRTQYF
d_call: NA; j_call: TRBJ1-1; v_call: TRBV5-4; clone_size: NA; cdr3_nt: TGTGCCAGCAGCAGCGCAAGAGGGGACACTGAAGCTTTCTTT; cdr3_aa: CASSSARGDTEAFF
d_call: NA; j_call: TRBJ1-1; v_call: TRBV18; clone_size: NA; cdr3_nt: TGTGCCAGCTCACCACAACCGACAGGGAACACTGAAGCTTTCTTT; cdr3_aa: CASSPQPTGNTEAFF
d_call: NA; j_call: TRBJ1-4; v_call: TRBV5-1; clone_size: NA; cdr3_nt: TGCGCCAGCAGCTTGGACAAAGTCGGGGAAAAACTGTTTTTT; cdr3_aa: CASSLDKVGEKLFF
d_call: NA; j_call: TRBJ1-2; v_call: TRBV18; clone_size: NA; cdr3_nt: TGTGCCAGCTCTCCCACTGACAGGCCCAGCTATGGCTACACCTTC; cdr3_aa: CASSPTDRPSYGYTF
d_call: TRBD2; j_call: TRBJ2-2; v_call: TRBV27; clone_size: NA; cdr3_nt: TGTGCCAGCAGTATATGGTCTAGCGGGTACACCGGGGAGCTGTTTTTT; cdr3_aa: CASSIWSSGYTGELFF
d_call: NA; j_call: TRBJ2-6; v_call: TRBV27; clone_size: NA; cdr3_nt: TGTGCCAGCATAGGCAGGCTCGCTCTGGGGGCCAACGTCCTGACTTTC; cdr3_aa: CASIGRLALGANVLTF
d_call: NA; j_call: TRBJ1-6; v_call: TRBV7-8; clone_size: NA; cdr3_nt: TGTGCCAGCAGCTTAAGCCCCGGACAATACTCTTCCCTCCACTTT; cdr3_aa: CASSLSPGQYSSLHF
d_call: NA; j_call: TRBJ1-5; v_call: TRBV5-1; clone_size: NA; cdr3_nt: TGCGCCAGCAGCTTATCGGACGGTGGCAATCAGCCCCAGCATTTT; cdr3_aa: CASSLSDGGNQPQHF
d_call: NA; j_call: TRBJ1-3; v_call: TRBV6-2/TRBV6-3; clone_size: NA; cdr3_nt: TGTGCCAGCAGTTACGATGGAGGCTCTGGAAACACCATATATTTT; cdr3_aa: CASSYDGGSGNTIYF
d_call: TRBD2; j_call: TRBJ2-1; v_call: TRBV3-1/TRBV3-2; clone_size: NA; cdr3_nt: TGTGCCAGCACCTTAGCGGGAGGCGTCGGGAATGAGCAGTTCTTC; cdr3_aa: CASTLAGGVGNEQFF
d_call: NA; j_call: TRBJ1-2; v_call: TRBV9; clone_size: NA; cdr3_nt: TGTGCCAGCAGCGTAGGTTCAGGGCACGATGGCTACACCTTC; cdr3_aa: CASSVGSGHDGYTF
d_call: TRBD1; j_call: TRBJ1-2; v_call: TRBV7-8; clone_size: NA; cdr3_nt: TGTGCCAGCAGCTTAGAAGGACAGGGAATTCCTGGTGGCTACACCTTC; cdr3_aa: CASSLEGQGIPGGYTF
d_call: TRBD1; j_call: TRBJ1-3; v_call: TRBV6-1; clone_size: NA; cdr3_nt: TGTGCCAGCAGTGACGAGGGAGGGGGCACCGGAAACACCATATATTTT; cdr3_aa: CASSDEGGGTGNTIYF
d_call: NA; j_call: TRBJ2-1; v_call: TRBV11-3; clone_size: NA; cdr3_nt: TGTGCCAGCAGCTTAGGGGGCATCAATGAGCAGTTCTTC; cdr3_aa: CASSLGGINEQFF
d_call: TRBD1; j_call: TRBJ1-1; v_call: TRBV5-6; clone_size: NA; cdr3_nt: TGTGCCAGCAGGACCGGGACAGGGGGCTTCGACACTGAAGCTTTCTTT; cdr3_aa: CASRTGTGGFDTEAFF
d_call: TRBD1; j_call: TRBJ1-5; v_call: TRBV19; clone_size: NA; cdr3_nt: TGTGCCAGTAGGGGACAGGGTAGCACTCAGCCCCAGCATTTT; cdr3_aa: CASRGQGSTQPQHF
d_call: TRBD2; j_call: TRBJ2-7; v_call: TRBV28; clone_size: once; cdr3_nt: TGTGCCAGCAGTTTAAAGCCGACTAGCGGAGTCGGAAAACGGTACTTC; cdr3_aa: CASSLKPTSGVGKRYF
d_call: TRBD2; j_call: TRBJ2-1; v_call: TRBV11-3; clone_size: NA; cdr3_nt: TGTGCCAGCAGCCCCCGGACTAGCGGGAGCCTGGTCTACAATGAGCAGTTCTTC; cdr3_aa: CASSPRTSGSLVYNEQFF
d_call: TRBD2; j_call: TRBJ2-5; v_call: TRBV10-3; clone_size: NA; cdr3_nt: TGTGCCATCAGTGAGATGGTTCGGGGGGGCCAGGAGACCCAGTACTTC; cdr3_aa: CAISEMVRGGQETQYF
d_call: NA; j_call: TRBJ1-4; v_call: TRBV4-2; clone_size: few; cdr3_nt: TGTGCCAGCAGCCCCGAGGGGGGCGATAATGAAAAACTGTTTTTT; cdr3_aa: CASSPEGGDNEKLFF
d_call: NA; j_call: TRBJ1-1; v_call: TRBV6-5; clone_size: NA; cdr3_nt: TGTGCCAGCACCTCAGGGGTGCTTGGCACTGAAGCTTTCTTT; cdr3_aa: CASTSGVLGTEAFF
d_call: TRBD1; j_call: TRBJ1-4; v_call: TRBV15; clone_size: NA; cdr3_nt: TGTGCCACCAGCAAGCACGCAGGGGGTTGGAATGAAAAACTGTTTTTT; cdr3_aa: CATSKHAGGWNEKLFF
d_call: NA; j_call: TRBJ1-3; v_call: TRBV6-5; clone_size: NA; cdr3_nt: TGTGCCAGCAGCCTGGGACTGATCTCTGGAAACACCATATATTTT; cdr3_aa: CASSLGLISGNTIYF
d_call: TRBD1; j_call: TRBJ1-5; v_call: TRBV6-5; clone_size: NA; cdr3_nt: TGTGCCAGCAGCCCGACAGGGGGCCGAAATCAGCCCCAGCATTTT; cdr3_aa: CASSPTGGRNQPQHF
d_call: NA; j_call: TRBJ1-6; v_call: TRBV9; clone_size: NA; cdr3_nt: TGTGCCAGCAGAAGGACAGCCAATTCACCCCTCCACTTT; cdr3_aa: CASRRTANSPLHF
d_call: TRBD1; j_call: TRBJ1-1; v_call: TRBV6-6; clone_size: once; cdr3_nt: TGTGCCAGCAGTGGTCGGACAGGGTTGAACACTGAAGCTTTCTTT; cdr3_aa: CASSGRTGLNTEAFF
d_call: TRBD1; j_call: TRBJ1-6; v_call: TRBV25-1; clone_size: NA; cdr3_nt: TGTGCCAGCAGTGACCCGAGACAGGGGGTGAGAAATTCACCCCTCCACTTT; cdr3_aa: CASSDPRQGVRNSPLHF
d_call: TRBD1; j_call: TRBJ1-4; v_call: TRBV24-1; clone_size: NA; cdr3_nt: TGTGCCACCAGTGATCCGGGACAGGGGGGAACTAATGAAAAACTGTTTTTT; cdr3_aa: CATSDPGQGGTNEKLFF
d_call: TRBD1; j_call: TRBJ1-1; v_call: TRBV18; clone_size: NA; cdr3_nt: TGTGCCAGCTCACCTGGGACAGCTGTCCGGTCCACTGAAGCTTTCTTT; cdr3_aa: CASSPGTAVRSTEAFF
d_call: NA; j_call: TRBJ1-1; v_call: TRBV5-1; clone_size: NA; cdr3_nt: TGCGCCAGCAGCCCGGGGGGACGGAGAAACACTGAAGCTTTCTTT; cdr3_aa: CASSPGGRRNTEAFF
d_call: NA; j_call: TRBJ1-1; v_call: TRBV2; clone_size: NA; cdr3_nt: TGTGCCAGCGACCCGTTGGGCAACATGAACACTGAAGCTTTCTTT; cdr3_aa: CASDPLGNMNTEAFF
d_call: NA; j_call: TRBJ2-3; v_call: TRBV11-1; clone_size: NA; cdr3_nt: TGTGCCAGCAGCTTAGAGTGGTCTACGCAGTATTTT; cdr3_aa: CASSLEWSTQYF
d_call: NA; j_call: TRBJ2-1; v_call: TRBV15; clone_size: NA; cdr3_nt: TGTGCCACCAGCAGAGAACGGGGGCGTCTATCCAATGAGCAGTTCTTC; cdr3_aa: CATSRERGRLSNEQFF
d_call: NA; j_call: TRBJ2-5; v_call: TRBV28; clone_size: few; cdr3_nt: TGTGCCAGCAGTCCCCGACAGGACACAGGAGAGACCCAGTACTTC; cdr3_aa: CASSPRQDTGETQYF
d_call: TRBD1; j_call: TRBJ1-2; v_call: TRBV19; clone_size: NA; cdr3_nt: TGTGCCAGTTATGGCTGGGGGACAGGGCCAATAGAAGCCTATGGCTACACCTTC; cdr3_aa: CASYGWGTGPIEAYGYTF
d_call: TRBD1; j_call: TRBJ1-1; v_call: TRBV4-1; clone_size: NA; cdr3_nt: TGCGCCAGCAGCCAACCGGGACAGGGTGAAATTGAAGCTTTCTTT; cdr3_aa: CASSQPGQGEIEAFF
d_call: TRBD2; j_call: TRBJ2-3; v_call: TRBV4-1; clone_size: NA; cdr3_nt: TGCGCCAGCAGTCTTATAGCGGGAGGGTTTACAGATACGCAGTATTTT; cdr3_aa: CASSLIAGGFTDTQYF
d_call: TRBD2; j_call: TRBJ2-1; v_call: TRBV9; clone_size: NA; cdr3_nt: TGTGCCAGCAGCACCAGAGGAGCGGGAGACGGGTCCTACAATGAGCAGTTCTTC; cdr3_aa: CASSTRGAGDGSYNEQFF
d_call: NA; j_call: TRBJ1-6; v_call: TRBV6-5; clone_size: NA; cdr3_nt: TGTGCCAGCAGCGTACATAATTCACCCCTCCACTTT; cdr3_aa: CASSVHNSPLHF
d_call: TRBD1; j_call: TRBJ2-1; v_call: TRBV6-2/TRBV6-3; clone_size: once; cdr3_nt: TGTGCCAGCAGTAACCCCTTCACAGGGGTCCAGTTCTTC; cdr3_aa: CASSNPFTGVQFF
d_call: NA; j_call: TRBJ2-5; v_call: TRBV9; clone_size: NA; cdr3_nt: TGTGCCAGCAGCGTAGCATATCAGCCTAGCAACCAAGAGACCCAGTACTTC; cdr3_aa: CASSVAYQPSNQETQYF
d_call: TRBD1; j_call: TRBJ1-3; v_call: TRBV9; clone_size: NA; cdr3_nt: TGTGCCAGCAGCGCCACAGGGGACTCTGGAAACACCATATATTTT; cdr3_aa: CASSATGDSGNTIYF
d_call: NA; j_call: TRBJ1-2; v_call: TRBV5-8; clone_size: NA; cdr3_nt: TGTGCCAGCAGCATAGGGCAGGGTGGCTACACCTTC; cdr3_aa: CASSIGQGGYTF
d_call: NA; j_call: TRBJ2-7; v_call: TRBV28; clone_size: NA; cdr3_nt: TGTGCCAGCAGTTTCAACGGGAAAATCTACGAGCAGTACTTC; cdr3_aa: CASSFNGKIYEQYF
d_call: TRBD2; j_call: TRBJ2-7; v_call: TRBV6-1; clone_size: NA; cdr3_nt: TGTGCCAGCAGTGACCTAAGCGGGAGGGCCTACGAGCAGTACTTC; cdr3_aa: CASSDLSGRAYEQYF
d_call: NA; j_call: TRBJ1-6; v_call: TRBV2; clone_size: NA; cdr3_nt: TGTGCCAGCAGTGTGGGGATCGATTCACCCCTCCACTTT; cdr3_aa: CASSVGIDSPLHF
d_call: NA; j_call: TRBJ1-4; v_call: TRBV6-6; clone_size: few; cdr3_nt: TGTGCCAGCAGTTACATATCGGGGACTAATGAAAAACTGTTTTTT; cdr3_aa: CASSYISGTNEKLFF
d_call: NA; j_call: TRBJ1-5; v_call: TRBV12-3/TRBV12-4; clone_size: NA; cdr3_nt: TGTGCCAGCAGTTTACAGCGCAATCAGCCCCAGCATTTT; cdr3_aa: CASSLQRNQPQHF